The 30 T cell receptor beta chains below come from one sample, sequenced in a study of T cell changes during pregnancy in multiple sclerosis. Assay: immunoSEQ multiplex PCR; the TCRdb copy retains only in-frame clones and omits some. Here the sample spans tens of thousands of clones, 91% being singletons. The sequences come from peripheral blood, collected in the third trimester of pregnancy. The receptors were sampled from a female donor in good health, enrolled as a control in a pregnancy study.

This chain uses TRBV6-1 with TRBJ1-5; D ambiguous. Trimming shortened V by 7 bases and J by 5 bases, and 12 bases separated the two germline ends. Germline CDR1 is MNHNS and CDR2 is SASEGT. The CDR3 totals 13 residues. CDR3 coding DNA: TGTGCCAGCAACCAGGAGGTCCATCAGCCCCAGCATTTT. This gives the protein CASNQEVHQPQHF.

The chain couples TRBV14 to TRBJ2-7; possibly TRBD1 for D (6 bases). V gave up 4 bases and J gave up 2 bases, with 15 bases separating them. Germline lookup yields CDR1 SGHDN and CDR2 FVKESK. The CDR3 is made up of 15 amino acids. The CDR3 reads CASSPRPTGPYEQYF. CDR3 bases: TGTGCCAGCAGCCCCAGACCAACAGGGCCCTACGAGCAGTACTTC.

As concerns this clone: The junction does not match germline at one end; this may be a read error. The chain is built from TRBV28 and TRBJ2-1; D is unclear. Germline V gene sequence: CDR1 MDHEN, CDR2 SYDVKM. The CDR3 length is 10 residues. CDR3 amino acids: CASSYSEQFF. The CDR3 DNA sequence: TGTGCCAGCAGTTACAGTGAGCAGTTCTTC. Together with reference TRBV28 and TRBJ2-1, the CDR3 gives the full variable domain: DVKVTQSSRYLVKRTGEKVFLECVQDMDHENMFWYRQDPGLGLRLIYFSYDVKMKEKGDIPEGYSVSREKKERFSLILESASTNQTSMYLCASSYSEQFFGPGTRLTVL.

V gene TRBV19 combines with J gene TRBJ1-4; tentative D call: TRBD1 (6 bases). The CDR3 is made up of 14 amino acids. V was pared by 3 bases and J by 11 bases, with 16 bases between. Per the germline V gene, CDR1 is LNHDA and CDR2 is SQIVND (reference sequence). This CDR3 is CASSIQGKMRKLFF. The CDR3 bases are TGTGCCAGTAGTATCCAGGGGAAAATGCGGAAACTGTTTTTT.

A single count supports this clone. J is TRBJ1-1 and V is TRBV29-1, with TRBD1 matching 7 bases. The germline V gene has CDR1 SQVTM and CDR2 ANQGSEA. The CDR3 length is 16 residues. V was pared by 7 bases and J by 6 bases, with 20 bases of the junction left unmatched. The CDR3 nucleotides are TGCAGCGCTGTTCCCCAGGGGGGTCATATGTTCCCTGAAGCTTTCTTT. It specifies CSAVPQGGHMFPEAFF.

The chain combines TRBV4-1 with TRBJ2-7; 9 bases align to TRBD1. Trimming removed 2 bases from V and 6 bases from J; junction bases left unmatched: 8. The germline CDR1 and CDR2 sequences are MGHRA and YSYEKL. This CDR3 spans 15 amino acids. DNA for the CDR3: TGCGCCAGCAGCCAACCGGGACAGGGAAAGCGCGAGCAGTACTTC. This sequence encodes CASSQPGQGKREQYF.

This clone was recorded only once. This chain connects TRBV18 to TRBJ2-1; no clear D. In germline, CDR1 is KGHSH, CDR2 LQKENI. The CDR3 is made up of 14 amino acids. The ends were cut back, 2 bases at V and 6 bases at J, with 11 bases in the middle. The CDR3 DNA reads as TGTGCCAGCTCACCATCTCGACATGTCAATGAGCAGTTCTTC. Its protein is CASSPSRHVNEQFF.

For the CDR3, the DNA is TGTGCCAGCAGGCCTCGACAGGGGCGAGGATCGACCGGGGAGCTGTTTTTT. Translation: CASRPRQGRGSTGELFF. This chain connects TRBV2 to TRBJ2-2, with 8 bases aligning to TRBD1. The trim removed 6 bases at V and 5 bases at J, leaving 14 bases unmatched. CDR1 and CDR2 from the germline V gene are SNHLY and FYNNEI. CDR3 size: 17 residues.

The chain uses TRBV28 and TRBJ2-1; 10 bases map to TRBD2. CDR3 size: 15 residues. V dropped 5 bases and J dropped 3; count of bases not matched to a gene: 4. The germline CDR1 and CDR2 sequences are MDHEN and SYDVKM. The CDR3 region is CASSPGTSVYNEQFF. The CDR3 DNA sequence: TGTGCCAGCAGTCCAGGGACTAGCGTCTACAATGAGCAGTTCTTC.

V and J are TRBV5-1 and TRBJ2-1; TRBD2 aligns across 10 bases. This CDR3 spans 15 amino acids. J was trimmed by 7 bases and V by 4 bases; bases with no gene match: 8. Germline lookup yields CDR1 SGHRS and CDR2 YFSETQ. CDR3 loop: CASSILAGGSNEQFF. DNA of the CDR3: TGCGCCAGCAGCATATTAGCGGGAGGTTCGAATGAGCAGTTCTTC.

This clone has just a few counts. This chain links TRBV7-9 with TRBJ1-4; no clear D gene. Germline V gene sequence: CDR1 SEHNR, CDR2 FQNEAQ (reference sequence). Deletions cut 1 base from V and 5 bases from J, with 8 bases between. The CDR3 runs 14 residues. CDR3 amino acids: CASSLGPTNEKLFF. CDR3 bases: TGTGCCAGCAGCTTAGGACCGACAAATGAAAAACTGTTTTTT.

The chain recombines TRBV6-6 with TRBJ2-2, with no clear D. Germline loops: CDR1 MNHNY, CDR2 SVGAGI (reference sequence). Trimming left V 10 bases short and J 3 bases short, with 12 bases between. This CDR3 has 13 amino acids. CDR3 protein: CATSRYDTGELFF. The CDR3 region has the DNA TGTGCCACCTCCCGCTATGACACCGGGGAGCTGTTTTTT.

This rearrangement joins TRBV6-1 to TRBJ1-4; 7 nucleotides match TRBD1. CDR3 length: 15 amino acids. V lost 10 bases and J lost 0; bases outside the gene matches: 8. From germline, CDR1 is MNHNS and CDR2 SASEGT. The CDR3 region has the DNA TGTGCCACACGGTTAGGACAGGCAACTAATGAAAAACTGTTTTTT. It specifies CATRLGQATNEKLFF.

This clone showed up just a few times. This sequence joins TRBV28 and TRBJ2-7; 8 bases are shared with TRBD1. The V gene end was trimmed by 8 bases and the J gene end by 5 bases; junction bases not matched to a gene: 8. The CDR3 covers 13 residues. The germline V gene has CDR1 MDHEN and CDR2 SYDVKM. This CDR3 reads CASARGQGHEQYF. The DNA of the CDR3 is TGTGCCAGCGCCCGAGGACAGGGCCACGAGCAGTACTTC.

This chain joins TRBV19 and TRBJ2-7; D not resolved. The V gene's germline CDR1 is LNHDA and CDR2 SQIVND (reference sequence). The CDR3 is 15 amino acids. Trimming cost V 7 bases and J 3 bases, with 19 bases left between them. CDR3 DNA: TGTGCCAGTAAGGTCAGCGCCACCGAGGACTACGAGCAGTACTTC. The encoded protein is CASKVSATEDYEQYF.

The rearrangement joins TRBV6-1 to TRBJ1-2; possible D gene TRBD1, 5 bases. CDR1 is MNHNS, CDR2 SASEGT, per germline. This CDR3 comprises 13 residues. V was trimmed by 0 bases and J by 8 bases, leaving 10 bases between them. The CDR3 loop is CASSEASGVGYTF. CDR3 coding DNA: TGTGCCAGCAGTGAAGCCTCGGGGGTCGGCTACACCTTC.

The chain carries TRBV2 and TRBJ2-7; TRBD2 might be the D (5 bases). The CDR3 is 19 amino acids. Germline V CDR1 and CDR2: SNHLY, FYNNEI. Trimming left V 8 bases short and J 4 bases short, with 33 bases between. DNA of the CDR3: TGTGCCAGCTACAACGCCCGGGGTTTGACCCCCCCGGGATCGTACGAGCAGTACTTC. Translating gives CASYNARGLTPPGSYEQYF.

The chain joins TRBV4-2 to TRBJ2-6; a weak D match, TRBD1 (6 bases). Between the trimmed V and J ends, which lost 5 bases and 4 bases, there was a span of 15 bases. The CDR3 runs to 16 residues. Germline V lookup: CDR1 LGHNA, CDR2 YNFKEQ. The CDR3 region is CASSATPGEGANVLTF. In nucleotides, the CDR3 is TGTGCCAGCAGCGCGACCCCAGGGGAAGGGGCCAACGTCCTGACTTTC.

The chain combines TRBV5-4 with TRBJ1-4, with 9 positions matching TRBD1. V was pared by 3 bases and J by 5 bases, with 5 bases of the junction left unmatched. Germline V lookup: CDR1 SGHNT, CDR2 YYREEE (reference sequence). This CDR3 has 15 residues. The CDR3 sequence: CASSSGQGLNEKLFF. CDR3 in DNA: TGTGCCAGCAGCTCGGGACAGGGACTAAATGAAAAACTGTTTTTT.

The gene calls are TRBV27 and TRBJ1-5; D is uncertain. Between the trimmed V and J ends, which lost 7 bases and 8 bases, there was a span of 18 bases. Germline CDR1 MNHEY, CDR2 SMNVEV (reference sequence). The CDR3 length is 14 residues. CDR3 sequence reads: CASTHPGSGEPQHF. The CDR3 coding sequence is TGTGCCAGCACCCACCCCGGGAGCGGGGAGCCCCAGCATTTT.

V and J are TRBV6-1 and TRBJ1-5; no clear D. This CDR3 has 14 residues. CDR1 and CDR2 (germline): MNHNS, SASEGT. V lost 7 bases and J 5 bases, leaving 15 bases between the germline ends. CDR3 loop: CASTTTWGDQPQHF. CDR3 DNA sequence: TGTGCCAGCACTACAACGTGGGGAGATCAGCCCCAGCATTTT.

V and J are TRBV11-2 and TRBJ2-3; TRBD2 matches at 12 bases. Germline V gene lookup returns CDR1 SGHAT and CDR2 FQNNGV. The CDR3 is made up of 17 amino acids. V gave up 7 bases and J gave up 5 bases; unmatched junction bases: 13. The DNA of the CDR3 is TGTGCCAGCATTCGGTTTCTAGCGGGAGGGCGAGGAGATACGCAGTATTTT. It encodes CASIRFLAGGRGDTQYF.

The chain combines TRBV7-2 with TRBJ2-1; D is uncertain. Germline CDR1 reads SGHTA; CDR2 reads FQGNSA. There are 17 residues in the CDR3. V gave up 4 bases and J gave up 0 bases, with 16 bases separating them. As DNA, the CDR3 is TGTGCCAGCAGCTCCCGCCCGCTACCCAACTCCTACAATGAGCAGTTCTTC. Translation gives CASSSRPLPNSYNEQFF.

The CDR3 region has the DNA TGCAGCGTTGATGGACTCCGATCACTGTACAATGAGCAGTTCTTC. As protein: CSVDGLRSLYNEQFF. The chain has TRBV29-1 and TRBJ2-1, with D possibly matching TRBD2 (5 bases). V lost 3 bases to trimming and J lost 4 bases, with 16 bases between them. This CDR3 has 15 residues. Germline lookup yields CDR1 SQVTM and CDR2 ANQGSEA.

This CDR3 reads CASIQPNPPRGYGYTF. The CDR3 nucleotides read TGTGCCAGCATCCAACCCAATCCCCCACGGGGCTATGGCTACACCTTC. The chain employs TRBV7-8 and TRBJ1-2; D call uncertain. The CDR3 has 16 amino acids. Germline lookup yields CDR1 SGHVS and CDR2 FQNEAQ. Trimming left V 7 bases short and J 4 bases short, with 22 bases between.

V usage is TRBV11-1 and J usage is TRBJ2-3, with TRBD2 matching over 14 bases. V shed 4 bases, J shed 0 bases, and the junction held 6 bases outside the gene matches. CDR3 length: 18 amino acids. Germline CDR1 reads SGHAT; CDR2 reads FQDESV (reference sequence). The CDR3 nucleotides are TGTGCCAGCAGCTCGGGACTAGCGGGAGTTGGGAGCACAGATACGCAGTATTTT. It encodes CASSSGLAGVGSTDTQYF.

V gene TRBV7-2 combines with J gene TRBJ2-7, with D perhaps matching TRBD2 (5 bases). The CDR3 contains 14 residues. Trimming left V 1 base short and J 2 bases short, with 9 bases between. Germline lookup yields CDR1 SGHTA and CDR2 FQGNSA. The CDR3 reads CASSLGLGTYEQYF. In DNA form, the CDR3 reads TGTGCCAGCAGCTTAGGGCTCGGGACCTACGAGCAGTACTTC. The full variable domain, in which reference TRBV7-2 and TRBJ2-7 provide the parts outside the CDR3, is GAGVSQSPSNKVTEKGKDVELRCDPISGHTALYWYRQSLGQGLEFLIYFQGNSAPDKSGLPSDRFSAERTGGSVSTLTIQRTQQEDSAVYLCASSLGLGTYEQYFGPGTRLTVT.

This chain connects TRBV30 to TRBJ2-3; 9 positions agree with TRBD2. Germline CDR1 GTSNPN, CDR2 SVGIG (reference sequence). J was trimmed by 4 bases and V by 0 bases; bases with no gene match: 8. CDR3 size: 16 residues. The CDR3 here is CAWSVFRGGAADTQYF. For the CDR3, the DNA is TGTGCCTGGAGTGTATTCCGCGGGGGGGCTGCAGATACGCAGTATTTT.

This clone occurred once. The chain combines TRBV5-6 with TRBJ2-7, with 10 bases that match TRBD1. The CDR3 sequence is 13 residues long. The germline CDR1 and CDR2 sequences are SGHDT and YYEEEE. V shed 7 bases and J 3 bases; nucleotides not matched to a gene: 4. CDR3: CASARDRGYEQYF. DNA of the CDR3: TGTGCCAGCGCCCGGGACAGGGGCTACGAGCAGTACTTC.

The genes are TRBV1 and TRBJ2-7; TRBD1 was called by the table and not checked on the DNA. TRBV1 is noted as a pseudogene. CDR3 length: 16 residues. CDR3 protein: CTSSLWNRSCSYEQYF. DNA for the CDR3: TGCACCAGCAGCTTGTGGAACAGGAGCTGCTCCTACGAGCAGTACTTC.